The present T cell receptor (beta chain) was sequenced within a study of brain metastases from non-small cell lung cancer (dated by TCRdb to between 2018 and 2020). Study-wide context: The study profiled the immune microenvironment of paired resected primary tumors and brain metastases taken from patients with non-small-cell lung cancer.

Library preparation employed the immunoSEQ multiplex PCR assay. Sequencing of the T-cell receptor beta chain repertoire was carried out together with a 770-gene immune expression panel. TCRdb carries this immuneACCESS record with in-frame sequences only. Its versions omit some clonotypes, under half of them owing to an unresolved V gene in the studies checked, with the rest unexplained. This sample comprises around 1,400 clones, approximately 85% of them detected only once. The ten most abundant clones make up approximately 15% of the sample. The investigation overall reported the following: T-cell clones were apparently expanded in 50% to 70% of brain metastases relative to the matched primary tumors. Paired brain metastases and primary tumors largely shared TCR repertoires, although T-cell densities in the metastases were sparse. T-cell infiltration was lower in brain metastases than in primary tumors (P < 0.001).

The cohort comprised approximately 39 patients with surgically resected non-small-cell lung cancer who had both primary tumor and brain metastasis specimens. The tumor specimens used were formalin-fixed, paraffin-embedded tissues taken from archives. A remark on this clone: The antigen this receptor binds is unknown. Qualities for individual bases were not recorded, and no much larger clone is one base off.

The sequencing sample was made of tissue from a brain metastasis. Reading the label with the study, this specimen's cell subset or site is: resected brain metastasis paired with primary lung tumor. This TCR came from a donor at least 40 years old with non-small cell lung cancer.

CDR3 region: CASSSRDSGNYDEQFF. The DNA sequence follows: TGTGCCAGCAGCTCCCGGGATAGCGGGAATTACGATGAGCAGTTCTTC. The receptor chain draws on TRBV13 and TRBJ2-1, with 8 middle bases fitting TRBD2. The junction shows trimming of 4 bases on V and 8 bases on J, and the gene matches do not reach 13 bases of it. The CDR3, cysteine through phenylalanine, is 16 amino acids long. The DNA shown is the 48-base CDR3, in frame from base 1. CDR1 and CDR2, per the germline V gene (reference sequence), are PRHDT and FYEKMQ.